The clone carrying this T cell receptor beta chain was recorded at least ten times. The data were obtained in a study of identical twins. TCRdb reprocessed the 5' RACE reads via MiXCR and lists one record per CDR3 protein. There are 200,000 to 250,000 distinct CDR3 sequences in the sample; 6.5% to 8% occur only once, and just over 14% lies in the top ten. CDR3 size: 14 residues. The germline V and J ends were trimmed by 1 base and 0 bases, with 6 bases remaining between them. This sample was also put to use in a study of T cells expressing NK-cell markers.

This sequence originates from a woman under 30 in good health. The sequencing sample was made of CD8+ T cells sorted from blood. The rearrangement joins TRBV12-3 or TRBV12-4 to TRBJ1-1; D is perhaps TRBD1 (5 bases). CDR3 nucleotides: TGTGCCAGCAGTTTAGGGGGGGTGAACACTGAAGCTTTCTTT. Protein sequence: CASSLGGVNTEAFF.